The T cell receptor beta chain under discussion was sequenced for a study of post-analysis software for immune sequencing data. Study at large: Courses of disease covered relapsing-remitting, secondary progressive and progressive-relapsing multiple sclerosis. Study-wide results and limits: F-measure co-clustering was strong for batch-matched samples. In multiple sclerosis, normalized Chao1 diversity was significantly below that of controls.

This clonotype was detected many times. Its antigen is unidentified. Unique molecular identifiers were built into the TCR beta cDNA libraries. T cells numbering about 0.95 to 10 million yielded roughly 0.5 million cDNA molecules. TCRdb ran MiXCR on the PCR reads and lists one entry per CDR3 protein. Among under 200,000 distinct CDR3 sequences listed, over 25% were seen once. The sample comprised blood. The TCR originated in a girl under 18 with multiple sclerosis.

The CDR3 DNA reads as TGCAGCGTTGCTGCTAACACTGAAGCTTTCTTT. Translation gives CSVAANTEAFF. This chain joins TRBV29-1 and TRBJ1-1, with D hard to call. Germline V CDR1 and CDR2: SQVTM, ANQGSEA. Deletions cut 4 bases from V and 2 bases from J, with 5 bases between. The CDR3 runs to 11 residues. The full variable domain, with the rest looked up from reference TRBV29-1 and TRBJ1-1, is SAVISQKPSRDICQRGTSLTIQCQVDSQVTMMFWYRQQPGQSLTLIATANQGSEATYESGFVIDKFPISRPNLTFSTLTVSNMSPEDSSIYLCSVAANTEAFFGQGTRLTVV.